This is a list of T cell receptor beta chains from one sample in a study of human T cells and chemical hapten exposure. TCRdb recomputed calls from the RACE reads with MiXCR, one row per CDR3 protein. The table lists roughly 100,000 distinct CDR3 sequences, under 14% of them singletons, with 3.1% in the top ten. The starting material was whole blood, obtained in connection with sensitization to the hapten diphenylcyclopropenone (DPC). These receptors all come from a woman in her sixties or seventies with alopecia areata. Some clones in this sample may be carry-over from other donors' samples. The CDR3 runs from the conserved cysteine through the conserved F or W.

j_call cdr3_length v_call cdr3_aa
TRBJ2-1 16 TRBV4-2 CASSQGLDLIYNEQFF
TRBJ2-1 17 TRBV29-1 CSVMQVTSGDSFNEQFF
TRBJ1-4 14 TRBV3-1 CANTQGRGNEKLFF
TRBJ2-4 20 TRBV7-2 CASSSAWVRRGPLAKNIQYF
TRBJ1-5 15 TRBV7-9 CASSQQGDVNQPQHF
TRBJ2-1 15 TRBV6-2/TRBV6-3 CASSYGASGTVEQFF
TRBJ2-7 15 TRBV6-1 CASRMWDRGQDEQYF
TRBJ1-2 14 TRBV6-5 CASSYSGRTYGYTF
TRBJ1-2 14 TRBV11-2 CASSTQGGTYGYTF
TRBJ1-6 15 TRBV3-1 CASSLRTGADSPLHF
TRBJ2-5 15 TRBV7-9 CASSTSGAVRETQYF
TRBJ1-5 15 TRBV30 CAWSIGGTGDQPQHF
TRBJ2-3 15 TRBV7-8 CASSLGFSGGGTQYF
TRBJ2-3 15 TRBV7-8 CASSLGVGRRDTQYF
TRBJ1-1 15 TRBV6-5 CASSYSGHPGPEAFF
TRBJ2-3 13 TRBV7-9 CASSGEVTDTQYF
TRBJ2-2 14 TRBV11-2 CASSLFWDTGELFF
TRBJ2-7 16 TRBV5-1 CASRPGPGQGSHEQYF
TRBJ1-4 17 TRBV7-9 CASSLPRWGKTNEKLFF
TRBJ1-3 15 TRBV30 CAWSVLGHSGNTIYF
TRBJ1-1 14 TRBV7-9 CASSFRGGDTEAFF
TRBJ2-4 12 TRBV12-3/TRBV12-4 CASKAAGNIQYF
TRBJ1-1 13 TRBV20-1 CSATRQGPTEAFF
TRBJ2-1 15 TRBV5-1 CASSFGGSKATEQFF
TRBJ2-7 15 TRBV5-1 CASSIYPLGGTEQYF
TRBJ1-6 15 TRBV2 CASSVQGAYNSPLHF
TRBJ1-3 16 TRBV7-2 CASSRHGWDSGNTIYF
TRBJ2-7 15 TRBV13 CASSSTGTGKAEQYF
TRBJ2-5 14 TRBV5-1 CASSLGQTAETQYF
TRBJ2-5 15 TRBV7-2 CASSLALTSAETQYF
TRBJ1-1 13 TRBV10-1 CASSDREGTEAFF
TRBJ1-1 18 TRBV21-1 CASSKMWGGRRGITEAFF
TRBJ1-5 15 TRBV3-1 CASSRATGGDQPQHF
TRBJ2-5 15 TRBV10-2 CASSGLAGVQETQYF
TRBJ1-1 15 TRBV10-2 CASSELIGAHTEAFF
TRBJ2-5 15 TRBV6-1 CASRDGLAGEETQYF
TRBJ2-4 12 TRBV29-1 CSVVNIRAIQYF
TRBJ2-7 18 TRBV7-2 CASSYGLRGTGGSYEQYF
TRBJ1-1 15 TRBV7-9 CASRKEGRAGAEAFF
TRBJ1-6 14 TRBV20-1 CSAPPRLQSSPLHF
TRBJ1-6 15 TRBV7-3 CASSPQGAYNSPLHF
TRBJ2-3 14 TRBV6-2/TRBV6-3 CASRGTALLGTQYF
TRBJ2-1 15 TRBV11-2 CASSLAGYTYNEQFF
TRBJ2-3 17 TRBV11-2 CASSLVPPGGATDTQYF
TRBJ2-1 12 TRBV30 CARGQGVSEQFF
TRBJ1-3 17 TRBV30 CAWRESFDRPSGNTIYF
TRBJ2-7 16 TRBV7-9 CASSRRNLGQYQRQYF
TRBJ2-2 16 TRBV19 CASSPRLAGGVGELFF
TRBJ2-1 15 TRBV3-1 CASSLRYRGVNEQFF
TRBJ2-3 13 TRBV20-1 CSASPAGTDTQYF